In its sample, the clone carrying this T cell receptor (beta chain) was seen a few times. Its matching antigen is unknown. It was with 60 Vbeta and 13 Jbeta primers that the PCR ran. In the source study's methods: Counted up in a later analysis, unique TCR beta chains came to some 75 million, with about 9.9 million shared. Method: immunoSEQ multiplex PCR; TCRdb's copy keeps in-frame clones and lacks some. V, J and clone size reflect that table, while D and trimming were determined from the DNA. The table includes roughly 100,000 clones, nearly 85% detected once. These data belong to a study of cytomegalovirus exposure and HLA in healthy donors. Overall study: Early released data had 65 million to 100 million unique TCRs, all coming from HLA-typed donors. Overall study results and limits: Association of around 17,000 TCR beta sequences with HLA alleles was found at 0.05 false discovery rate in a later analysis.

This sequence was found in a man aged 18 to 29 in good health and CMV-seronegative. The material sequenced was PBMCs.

CDR3 region: CAWSGRQVVGYTF. Here the CDR3 DNA reads TGTGCCTGGAGTGGCCGACAGGTAGTTGGCTACACCTTC. The rearrangement links TRBV30 to TRBJ1-2; TRBD1 is a possible D gene (6 bases). The CDR3 consists of 13 residues. Trimming cost V 1 base and J 7 bases, with 13 bases left between them. Germline loops: CDR1 GTSNPN, CDR2 SVGIG (reference sequence).